These T cell receptor beta chains were read from a single sample in a study of cytomegalovirus exposure and HLA in healthy donors. Method: immunoSEQ multiplex PCR; TCRdb's copy keeps in-frame clones and lacks some. This sample has about 160,000 clones, with over 75% found just once. Sequenced input: PBMCs. The receptors were gathered from a woman under 40 in good health and CMV-seronegative. Each CDR3 is given with its conserved first and last residue. Fields, in order: J gene, D gene, V gene, CDR3 protein. D genes are given only for firm matches.

TRBJ2-3 - TRBV19 CASGGTDTQYF
TRBJ1-3 - TRBV9 CASSAQADSGNTIYF
TRBJ2-2 - TRBV28 CASSPSRQTENTGELFF
TRBJ1-2 TRBD1 TRBV6-1 CASSELYRAGGRGYTF
TRBJ1-5 - TRBV4-1 CASSQDAGWSQHF
TRBJ2-7 TRBD1 TRBV27 CASRPGQGTYEQYF
TRBJ1-5 TRBD1 TRBV6-1 CASSLPGGGQPQHF
TRBJ1-1 TRBD1 TRBV7-2 CASTPEGQGTPKAFF
TRBJ1-1 TRBD1 TRBV9 CASSVAKTGGVNTEAFF
TRBJ2-2 TRBD2 TRBV19 CASRERWASGGHTGELFF
TRBJ2-6 - TRBV5-1 CASSTRLSPLTGGANVLTF
TRBJ2-3 - TRBV28 CASRTDNTDTQYF
TRBJ1-4 TRBD1 TRBV28 CASSQLQGAGANEKLFF
TRBJ1-1 TRBD1 TRBV9 CASSEDGTGDEAFF
TRBJ1-1 - TRBV5-1 CASSLLPGVNTEAFF
TRBJ2-1 TRBD1 TRBV6-1 CASSEDREKYNEQFF
TRBJ1-1 TRBD1 TRBV7-8 CASSIRQGSTEAFF
TRBJ2-7 TRBD2 TRBV27 CASSGLADPHEQYF
TRBJ1-5 TRBD1 TRBV4-1 CASSRSGTGTLAGNQPQHF
TRBJ1-2 - TRBV7-8 CASSFGRVLYGYTF
TRBJ2-5 - TRBV30 CAWGSQETQYF
TRBJ1-2 - TRBV5-6 CASSKVQAGGYTF
TRBJ2-1 TRBD2 TRBV9 CASSEVLAGVSNEQFF
TRBJ1-5 - TRBV7-2 CASSLRAQENQPQHF
TRBJ1-2 TRBD1 TRBV5-4 CASSATGVYGYTF
TRBJ2-5 - TRBV7-3 CASSLPGGQETQYF
TRBJ2-7 - TRBV6-6 CASSYGPQGRSYEQYF
TRBJ1-2 TRBD1 TRBV4-3 CASSRRGQGRNYGYTF
TRBJ2-5 TRBD1 TRBV2 CASLWGLQGARETQYF
TRBJ2-1 - TRBV7-3 CASSLLATYSEQFF
TRBJ1-2 - TRBV9 CASSVGGGTYGYTF
TRBJ1-2 TRBD1 TRBV2 CASREIGQGTNYGYTF
TRBJ2-2 TRBD1 TRBV6-1 CASSERMAGGYELFF
TRBJ1-1 TRBD1 TRBV18 CASSPPGTGFGTEAFF
TRBJ2-5 TRBD1 TRBV7-3 CASSLGARQGSLGETQYF
TRBJ1-1 - TRBV7-9 CASTQGHPRTGTEAFF
TRBJ1-2 TRBD1 TRBV5-6 CASSFWDRENYGYPF
TRBJ2-1 TRBD2 TRBV29-1 CSVESSGVGNEQFF
TRBJ2-7 - TRBV9 CASSPRGGDSEQYF
TRBJ1-3 - TRBV19 CASSIVPGEGNTIYF
TRBJ2-4 TRBD1 TRBV5-4 CASSLRGTGPLAKNIQYF
TRBJ1-3 - TRBV2 CASSETTGIGNTIYF
TRBJ1-4 TRBD1 TRBV28 CASAVGQVYEKLFF
TRBJ1-2 TRBD1 TRBV10-3 CAIRGTGGSSYGYTF
TRBJ2-7 TRBD2 TRBV11-2 CASSGRRGAHSYEQYF
TRBJ2-7 TRBD2 TRBV27 CASSPEPPGRGRAHLPIYEQYF
TRBJ1-5 - TRBV10-3 CAISESKGVQGGNQPQHF
TRBJ1-1 - TRBV5-1 CASSPNNGGRSEAFF
TRBJ2-5 TRBD1 TRBV6-1 CASSLGTGPQETQYF
TRBJ2-7 - TRBV5-1 CASSRGGRLDEQYF
TRBJ2-3 TRBD2 TRBV7-2 CASSFAGVDTQYF
TRBJ2-7 - TRBV7-2 CASSLRGVGYEQYF